These 29 T cell receptor beta chains were all obtained from the same sample, sequenced in a study of blood T cell repertoires in COVID-19. Libraries were prepared by immunoSEQ multiplex PCR; TCRdb keeps only in-frame clonotypes and omits some of them. The sample carries about 100,000 clones, approximately 89% recorded once. The sequenced material came from peripheral blood. The receptor set was obtained from a man aged 45-60 years with active COVID-19.

This chain joins TRBV6-5 and TRBJ2-1; TRBD2 matches 13 bases. Germline values: CDR1 MNHEY, CDR2 SVGAGI. This CDR3 comprises 16 residues. With 4 bases clipped from V and 3 bases from J, the junction kept 3 bases outside the gene matches. The DNA for the CDR3 is TGTGCCAGCAGTTCGACTAGCGGGGGGTTCTACAATGAGCAGTTCTTC. Translating gives CASSSTSGGFYNEQFF.

This rearrangement joins TRBV18 to TRBJ2-1; the match to TRBD2 covers 11 bases. Germline V CDR1 and CDR2: KGHSH, LQKENI. V lost 0 bases to trimming and J lost 6 bases; unmatched junction nucleotides: 7. The CDR3 totals 17 residues. Here the CDR3 reads CASSPPVGTSGLNEQFF. The CDR3 nucleotides read TGTGCCAGCTCACCACCGGTGGGGACTAGCGGTCTCAATGAGCAGTTCTTC.

The V call is TRBV6-1, the J call TRBJ1-2; no definite D call. Trimming pared 3 bases from V and 0 bases from J, leaving 17 bases between. The germline gives CDR1 MNHNS, CDR2 SASEGT. This CDR3 contains 17 residues. CDR3 bases: TGTGCCAGCAGTGACAGATACGGTAGACACGCTAACTATGGCTACACCTTC. This codes for CASSDRYGRHANYGYTF.

The sample holds one count of this clone. J is TRBJ2-7 and V is TRBV27, with TRBD1 matching over 9 bases. The germline CDR1 and CDR2 sequences are MNHEY and SMNVEV (reference sequence). The CDR3 has 14 amino acids. With V trimmed by 5 bases and J by 2 bases, 4 bases remained unmatched. CDR3 loop: CASSQQGAPYEQYF. The CDR3 DNA is TGTGCCAGCAGTCAACAGGGGGCTCCCTACGAGCAGTACTTC.

This clone was picked up one time. V and J are TRBV5-8 and TRBJ2-1; weak D call: TRBD2 (5 bases). The CDR3 is 15 residues long. Deletions cut 0 bases from V and 1 base from J, with 8 bases between. CDR1 is SGHTS, CDR2 YDEGEE, per germline. Here the CDR3 reads CASSLGSGSYNEQFF. The CDR3 bases are TGTGCCAGCAGCTTGGGCTCGGGGTCCTACAATGAGCAGTTCTTC.

The rearrangement links TRBV19 to TRBJ1-1; 10 bases match TRBD1. The CDR3 covers 13 residues. V trimming: 7 bases; J trimming: 7 bases; junction bases outside the gene matches: 6. Germline V gene data show CDR1 as LNHDA and CDR2 as SQIVND (reference sequence). The CDR3 DNA follows: TGTGCCAGTACCTTGGACAGGGGGGGTGAAGCTTTCTTT. Protein: CASTLDRGGEAFF.

The V call is TRBV9, the J call TRBJ1-5; 12 nucleotides agree with TRBD1. The CDR3 is 14 residues long. V was clipped by 3 bases and J by 9 bases; unmatched bases: 4. Germline values: CDR1 SGDLS, CDR2 YYNGEE. The CDR3 coding sequence is TGTGCCAGCAGCGCCGGGACAGGGGGCACGCCCCAGCATTTT. It translates to CASSAGTGGTPQHF.

The rearrangement joins TRBV11-2 to TRBJ2-7, with a tentative D call TRBD1 (5 bases). Germline V lookup: CDR1 SGHAT, CDR2 FQNNGV. Trimming took 0 bases from V and 0 from J, leaving 12 bases between them. The CDR3 loop spans 16 amino acids. The CDR3 nucleotides are TGTGCCAGCAGCTTAGATGGGTGGGGCTCCTCCTACGAGCAGTACTTC. This codes for CASSLDGWGSSYEQYF.

The rearrangement uses TRBV5-4 and TRBJ2-3; tentatively, D is TRBD1 (7 bases). Trimming shortened V by 4 bases and J by 3 bases, and 21 bases separated the two germline ends. Germline V gene data show CDR1 as SGHNT and CDR2 as YYREEE (reference sequence). The CDR3 extends over 17 amino acids. CDR3 sequence reads: CASSAGGGRGSTDTQYF. The CDR3 nucleotides read TGTGCCAGCAGCGCCGGGGGTGGCAGGGGGTCTACAGATACGCAGTATTTT.

This rearrangement joins TRBV18 to TRBJ1-6; TRBD1 matches at 9 bases. From germline, CDR1 is KGHSH and CDR2 LQKENI. There are 15 residues in the CDR3. Unmatched junction bases numbered 5, after V lost 2 bases and J lost 9 bases. The CDR3 loop is CASSPITGGGSPLHF. CDR3 nucleotides: TGTGCCAGCTCACCAATTACAGGGGGCGGTTCACCCCTCCACTTT.

This clone was picked up one time. V is TRBV23-1 and J is TRBJ1-3, with a possible D match to TRBD1 (5 bases). TRBV23-1 belongs to the ORF category, with a function that is uncertain. The CDR3 has 13 residues. V was cut by 4 bases and J by 4 bases, with 8 bases left in between. The CDR3 loop reads CASSPRQGNTIYF. CDR3 nucleotide sequence: TGCGCCAGCAGTCCCCGACAGGGAAACACCATATATTTT.

The chain has TRBV28 and TRBJ2-1; 8 positions match TRBD2. Germline assignment: CDR1 MDHEN and CDR2 SYDVKM. The CDR3 spans 16 residues. After removal of 3 bases from V and 4 bases from J, the junction contained 8 bases not matched to a gene. This CDR3 is CASSFSGASQYNEQFF. The CDR3 DNA is TGTGCCAGCAGTTTTAGCGGGGCTAGCCAGTACAATGAGCAGTTCTTC.

The V and J genes are TRBV19 and TRBJ1-6, with no clear D. Germline lookup yields CDR1 LNHDA and CDR2 SQIVND (reference sequence). Deletions cut 1 base from V and 1 base from J, with 11 bases between. The CDR3 totals 17 residues. This CDR3 is CASSIGPAGSYNSPLHF. For the CDR3, the DNA is TGTGCCAGTAGTATAGGGCCGGCGGGGTCCTATAATTCACCCCTCCACTTT.

This chain uses TRBV2 with TRBJ2-2; 8 nucleotides align to TRBD1. CDR1 SNHLY and CDR2 FYNNEI come from the germline V gene. Losses at the gene ends were 6 bases for V and 0 bases for J; bases not matched to a gene: 0. The CDR3 spans 14 residues. The CDR3 loop reads CASRDRANTGELFF. The DNA of the CDR3 is TGTGCCAGCAGGGACAGGGCGAACACCGGGGAGCTGTTTTTT.

The gene calls are TRBV5-6 and TRBJ2-1; 10 bases fit TRBD2. From germline, CDR1 is SGHDT and CDR2 YYEEEE. V trimming: 2 bases; J trimming: 2 bases; junction bases outside the gene matches: 13. CDR3 length: 19 amino acids. The CDR3: CASSLYSGRTAYTYNEQFF. Here the CDR3 DNA reads TGTGCCAGCAGCTTATATAGCGGGAGGACCGCATACACCTACAATGAGCAGTTCTTC.

The chain couples TRBV12-3 or TRBV12-4 to TRBJ2-1; possible D gene TRBD1, 5 bases. Between the trimmed V and J ends, which lost 3 bases and 4 bases, there was a span of 7 bases. The CDR3 contains 13 residues. The CDR3 coding sequence is TGTGCCAGCAGTTTGAAGGGGTACAATGAGCAGTTCTTC. This sequence encodes CASSLKGYNEQFF.

The chain couples TRBV19 to TRBJ2-1; 8 nucleotides align to TRBD2. Per the germline V gene, CDR1 is LNHDA and CDR2 is SQIVND (reference sequence). V was clipped by 7 bases and J by 0 bases; unmatched bases: 14. The length of the CDR3 is 18 residues. CDR3 sequence reads: CASNTGGLVLSSYNEQFF. CDR3 DNA: TGTGCCAGTAACACGGGGGGACTAGTCCTTTCCTCCTACAATGAGCAGTTCTTC.

The chain recombines TRBV6-5 with TRBJ2-5; D may be TRBD1 (5 bases). With 7 bases removed from V and 5 bases from J, the gap between germline ends came to 14 bases. Germline lookup yields CDR1 MNHEY and CDR2 SVGAGI. There are 13 residues in the CDR3. The CDR3 is CASTATEVETQYF. CDR3 coding DNA: TGTGCCAGCACTGCGACAGAAGTCGAGACCCAGTACTTC.

The V gene is TRBV5-1, the J gene TRBJ1-1; 7 bases are shared with TRBD1. The CDR3 totals 14 residues. In germline, CDR1 is SGHRS, CDR2 YFSETQ. V shed 0 bases and J 7 bases; nucleotides not matched to a gene: 6. This CDR3 is CASSLAVGDSEAFF. CDR3 sequence (DNA): TGCGCCAGCAGCTTGGCCGTCGGGGACAGTGAAGCTTTCTTT. Using reference TRBV5-1 and TRBJ1-1 for the parts outside the CDR3, the full variable domain is KAGVTQTPRYLIKTRGQQVTLSCSPISGHRSVSWYQQTPGQGLQFLFEYFSETQRNKGNFPGRFSGRQFSNSRSEMNVSTLELGDSALYLCASSLAVGDSEAFFGQGTRLTVV.

DNA for the CDR3: TGTGCCAGCAGTTACGGTAGGGGCAGATCCTACGAGCAGTACGTC. Translating it yields CASSYGRGRSYEQYV. The chain joins TRBV6-5 to TRBJ2-7, with a weak D call TRBD1 (5 bases). The CDR3 is made up of 15 amino acids. Per germline, CDR1 MNHEY and CDR2 SVGAGI. V was pared by 2 bases and J by 1 base, with 12 bases between.

The chain uses TRBV15 and TRBJ2-1; 11 bases line up with TRBD2. The germline V gene has CDR1 LNHNV and CDR2 YYDKDF (reference sequence). V lost 10 bases, J lost 0 bases, and 14 bases stayed unmatched. The CDR3 totals 18 residues. The CDR3 loop is CAILPSGTSGSSYNEQFF. The CDR3 DNA sequence: TGTGCCATATTGCCGTCCGGGACTAGCGGTAGCTCCTACAATGAGCAGTTCTTC.

The V and J genes are TRBV11-3 and TRBJ2-1, with 9 bases aligning to TRBD2. The germline CDR1 and CDR2 sequences are SGHNT and YENEEA. The CDR3 covers 17 residues. Trimming at V came to 3 bases and at J to 10 bases, leaving 16 bases not matched to a gene. The CDR3 DNA sequence: TGTGCCAGCAGCTTTGGGGGGGTAGCGGGAGTCTCGTCCGAGCAGTTCTTC. The encoded protein is CASSFGGVAGVSSEQFF.

This rearrangement joins TRBV4-2 to TRBJ2-1; the match to TRBD2 covers 14 bases. The CDR3 contains 21 residues. Germline CDR1 reads LGHNA; CDR2 reads YNFKEQ. Trimming at V came to 3 bases and at J to 2 bases, leaving 15 bases not matched to a gene. As DNA, the CDR3 is TGTGCCAGCAGCCAGAACGAAGCGGGACTAGCGGGAGTAATGACCTACAATGAGCAGTTCTTC. This encodes CASSQNEAGLAGVMTYNEQFF.

This chain's CDR3 is CASSQDFSNQPQHF. The CDR3 DNA sequence: TGTGCCAGCAGCCAGGATTTTAGCAATCAGCCCCAGCATTTT. The chain carries TRBV2 and TRBJ1-5; no clear D. The CDR3 has 14 residues. Trimming took 6 bases from V and 0 from J, leaving 9 bases between them. Germline V gene lookup returns CDR1 SNHLY and CDR2 FYNNEI.

The chain carries TRBV12-3 or TRBV12-4 and TRBJ2-1, with D possibly matching TRBD1 (6 bases). The germline V and J ends were trimmed by 6 bases and 5 bases, with 11 bases remaining between them. The CDR3 covers 13 residues. The CDR3 region has the DNA TGTGCCAGCAGAAAGGACAGTAACAATGAGCAGTTCTTC. It yields the protein CASRKDSNNEQFF.

This clone was recorded once. The chain combines TRBV30 with TRBJ1-1; D is uncertain. The CDR3 loop spans 14 amino acids. The V gene's germline CDR1 is GTSNPN and CDR2 SVGIG (reference sequence). V was shortened by 2 bases and J by 10 bases, with 20 bases between the two germline ends. The CDR3 is CAWSFSRVAMSAFF. In DNA form, the CDR3 reads TGTGCCTGGAGTTTTAGTCGGGTCGCCATGTCAGCTTTCTTT.

The V gene is TRBV2, the J gene TRBJ2-5; 11 bases are a match to TRBD2. V lost 6 bases to trimming and J lost 2 bases; unmatched junction nucleotides: 5. The germline CDR1 and CDR2 sequences are SNHLY and FYNNEI. There are 15 residues in the CDR3. As DNA, the CDR3 is TGTGCCAGCAGACGACTAGCGGGGAGACAAGAGACCCAGTACTTC. Its translation is CASRRLAGRQETQYF.

This clone was detected only once. The rearrangement uses TRBV30 and TRBJ1-5; D is unresolved. CDR3 length equals 14 residues. Trimming removed 7 bases at V and 2 bases at J, with 15 bases between. Germline CDR1 reads GTSNPN; CDR2 reads SVGIG (reference sequence). In nucleotides, the CDR3 is TGTGCCTACCAAAGGCCGGGAGGCAATCAGCCCCAGCATTTT. It yields the protein CAYQRPGGNQPQHF.

The chain joins TRBV16 to TRBJ2-7; D might be TRBD2 (6 bases). Looked up from germline, CDR1 is KGHSY and CDR2 is FQNENV. V lost 7 bases and J lost 0, with 13 bases in between. The CDR3 sequence is 14 residues long. The CDR3: CASKKGRSSYEQYF. DNA of the CDR3: TGTGCCAGCAAAAAGGGGAGGAGCTCCTACGAGCAGTACTTC.